Detailed here is one TCR beta chain. Stated treatment: 19 received Ad26.COV2.S at low or high dose, single or two shots; several received placebo; per-sample allocation not given. The investigators took samples on day 63 after the first vaccine or placebo injection. These data come from a study of Ad26.COV2.S vaccination and SARS-CoV-2 variants. TCRdb's copy holds only in-frame clones and misses some; the assay was immunoSEQ multiplex PCR. The repertoire holds about 680,000 clones, with approximately 88% as singletons. The specimen was peripheral blood, collected in a trial of Ad26.COV2.S vaccine versus placebo. The sequence was collected from a person between 18 and 65 years old who received the Ad26.COV2.S COVID-19 vaccine or a placebo.

CDR3 sequence reads: CASSLVEGGDYEQYF. CDR3 DNA sequence: TGTGCCAGCAGCTTAGTGGAAGGGGGAGACTACGAGCAGTACTTC. The chain carries TRBV7-9 and TRBJ2-7, with TRBD1 as a possible D gene (6 bases). This CDR3 has 15 amino acids. The germline V and J ends were trimmed by 1 base and 3 bases, with 13 bases remaining between them. Germline V lookup: CDR1 SEHNR, CDR2 FQNEAQ (reference sequence).